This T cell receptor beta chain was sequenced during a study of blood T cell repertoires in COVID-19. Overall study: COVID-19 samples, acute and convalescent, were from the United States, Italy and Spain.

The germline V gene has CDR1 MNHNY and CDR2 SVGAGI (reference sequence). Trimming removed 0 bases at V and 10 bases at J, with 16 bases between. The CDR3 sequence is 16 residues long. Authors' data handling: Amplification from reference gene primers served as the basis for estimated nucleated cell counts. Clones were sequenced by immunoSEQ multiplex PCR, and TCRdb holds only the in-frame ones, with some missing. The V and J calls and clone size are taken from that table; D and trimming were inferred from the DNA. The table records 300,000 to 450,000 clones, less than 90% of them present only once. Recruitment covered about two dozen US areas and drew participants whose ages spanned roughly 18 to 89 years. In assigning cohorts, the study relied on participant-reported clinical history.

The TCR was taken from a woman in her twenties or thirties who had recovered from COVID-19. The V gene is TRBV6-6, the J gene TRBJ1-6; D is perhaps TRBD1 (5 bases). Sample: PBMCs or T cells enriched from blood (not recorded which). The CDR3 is CASSYSSPGVRSPLHF. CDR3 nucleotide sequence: TGTGCCAGCAGTTACTCGAGCCCGGGGGTTCGGTCACCCCTCCACTTT.